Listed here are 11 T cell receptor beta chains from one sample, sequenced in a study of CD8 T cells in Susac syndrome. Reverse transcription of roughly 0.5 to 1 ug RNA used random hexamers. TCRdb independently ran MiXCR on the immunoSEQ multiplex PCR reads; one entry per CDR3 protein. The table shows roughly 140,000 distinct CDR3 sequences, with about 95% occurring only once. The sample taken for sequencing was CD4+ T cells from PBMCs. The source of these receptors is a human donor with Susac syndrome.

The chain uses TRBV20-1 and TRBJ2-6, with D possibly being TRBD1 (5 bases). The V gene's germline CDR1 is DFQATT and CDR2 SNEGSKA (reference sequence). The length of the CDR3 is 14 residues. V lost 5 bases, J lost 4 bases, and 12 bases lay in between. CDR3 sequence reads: CSAERGSGANVLTF. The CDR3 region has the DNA TGCAGTGCTGAAAGGGGATCCGGGGCCAACGTCCTGACTTTC.

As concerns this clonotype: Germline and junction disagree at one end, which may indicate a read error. The CDR3 DNA is TGCAGTGCACCGGACAGGGCGAGCAATAAGCAGTTCTTC. As protein: CSAPDRASNKQFF. The rearrangement uses TRBV20-1 and TRBJ2-1; the match to TRBD1 covers 8 bases. Germline V gene sequence: CDR1 DFQATT, CDR2 SNEGSKA (reference sequence). The CDR3 has 13 residues.

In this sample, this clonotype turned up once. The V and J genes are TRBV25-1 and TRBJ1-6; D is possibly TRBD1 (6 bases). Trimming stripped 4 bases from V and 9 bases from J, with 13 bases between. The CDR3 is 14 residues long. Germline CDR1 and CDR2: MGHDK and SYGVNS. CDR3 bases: TGTGCCAGCAGTGCGGGGGGCACGGGTTCACCCCTCCACTTT. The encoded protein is CASSAGGTGSPLHF.

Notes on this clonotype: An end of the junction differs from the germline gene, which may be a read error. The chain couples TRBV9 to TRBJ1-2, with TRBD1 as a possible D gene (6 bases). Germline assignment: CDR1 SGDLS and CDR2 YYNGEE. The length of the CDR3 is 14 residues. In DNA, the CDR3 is TGTGCCACCAGCGTAGGAGGGGGGAACTATGGCTACACCTTC. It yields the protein CATSVGGGNYGYTF.

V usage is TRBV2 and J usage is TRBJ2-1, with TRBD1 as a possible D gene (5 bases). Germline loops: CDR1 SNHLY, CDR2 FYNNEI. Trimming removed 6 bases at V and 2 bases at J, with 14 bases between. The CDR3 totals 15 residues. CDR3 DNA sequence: TGTGCCAGCAGACGCAGGGAAGGCGCCTACAATGAGCAGTTCTTC. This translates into CASRRREGAYNEQFF. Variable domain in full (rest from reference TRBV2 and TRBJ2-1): EPEVTQTPSHQVTQMGQEVILRCVPISNHLYFYWYRQILGQKVEFLVSFYNNEISEKSEIFDDQFSVERPDGSNFTLKIRSTKLEDSAMYFCASRRREGAYNEQFFGPGTRLTVL.

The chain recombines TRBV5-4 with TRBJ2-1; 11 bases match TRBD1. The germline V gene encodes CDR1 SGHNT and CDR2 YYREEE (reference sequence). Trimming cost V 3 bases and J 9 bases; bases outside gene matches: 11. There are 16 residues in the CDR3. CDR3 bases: TGTGCCAGCAGCTCCGGGCGGGACAGGGGGGACAGTGAGCAGTTCTTC. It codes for CASSSGRDRGDSEQFF.

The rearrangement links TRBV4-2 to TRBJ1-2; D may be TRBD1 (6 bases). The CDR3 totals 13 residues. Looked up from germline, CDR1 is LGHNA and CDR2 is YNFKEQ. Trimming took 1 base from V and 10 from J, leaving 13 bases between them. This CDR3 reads CASSQGRGSDYTF. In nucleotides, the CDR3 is TGTGCCAGCAGCCAAGGGAGGGGGAGTGACTACACCTTC.

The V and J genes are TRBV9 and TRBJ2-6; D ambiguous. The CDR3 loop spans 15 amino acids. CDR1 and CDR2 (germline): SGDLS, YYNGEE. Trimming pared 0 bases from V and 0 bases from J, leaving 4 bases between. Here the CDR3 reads CASSVAPSGANVLTF. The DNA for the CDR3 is TGTGCCAGCAGCGTAGCGCCCTCTGGGGCCAACGTCCTGACTTTC.

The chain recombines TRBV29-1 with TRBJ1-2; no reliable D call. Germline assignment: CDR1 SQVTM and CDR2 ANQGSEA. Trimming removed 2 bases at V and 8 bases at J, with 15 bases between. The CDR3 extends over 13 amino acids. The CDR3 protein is CSVEPAGSVGYTF. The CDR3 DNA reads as TGCAGCGTTGAACCGGCAGGTAGCGTGGGCTACACCTTC. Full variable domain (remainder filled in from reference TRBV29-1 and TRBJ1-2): SAVISQKPSRDICQRGTSLTIQCQVDSQVTMMFWYRQQPGQSLTLIATANQGSEATYESGFVIDKFPISRPNLTFSTLTVSNMSPEDSSIYLCSVEPAGSVGYTFGSGTRLTVV.

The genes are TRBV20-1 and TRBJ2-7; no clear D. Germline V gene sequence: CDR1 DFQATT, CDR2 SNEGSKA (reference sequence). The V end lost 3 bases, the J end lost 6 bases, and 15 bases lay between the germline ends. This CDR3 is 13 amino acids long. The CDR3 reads CSARAPLRSEQYF. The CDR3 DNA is TGCAGTGCTAGGGCTCCCCTTCGGTCCGAGCAGTACTTC.

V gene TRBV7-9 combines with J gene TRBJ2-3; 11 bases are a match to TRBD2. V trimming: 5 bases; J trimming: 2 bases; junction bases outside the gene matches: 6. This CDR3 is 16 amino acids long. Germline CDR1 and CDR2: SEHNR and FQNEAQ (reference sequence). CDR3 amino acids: CASSQGLAENTDTQYF. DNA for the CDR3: TGTGCCAGCAGCCAGGGACTAGCGGAGAACACAGATACGCAGTATTTT.